These 14 T cell receptor beta chains share one sample of origin, sequenced in a study of blood T cell repertoires in COVID-19. Using immunoSEQ multiplex PCR, the repertoire was profiled, and TCRdb retains in-frame clones only, with some absent. The repertoire consists of fewer than 120,000 clones, with roughly 82% occurring once and the leading ten covering 15% to 20%. The specimen sequenced was peripheral blood. These receptors were taken from a woman aged 60-75 years with acute or convalescent COVID-19.

J is TRBJ2-2 and V is TRBV7-3, with 8 bases fitting TRBD1. The CDR3 loop spans 15 amino acids. Germline V gives CDR1 SGHTA, CDR2 FQGTGA. The trim removed 2 bases at V and 3 bases at J, leaving 2 bases unmatched. CDR3 protein: CASSLGQGDTGELFF. The DNA for the CDR3 is TGTGCCAGCAGCTTAGGACAGGGCGACACCGGGGAGCTGTTTTTT.

The V gene is TRBV6-6, the J gene TRBJ2-2; TRBD2 matches at 9 bases. With 6 bases clipped from V and 4 bases from J, the junction kept 3 bases outside the gene matches. This CDR3 spans 14 amino acids. The germline V gene has CDR1 MNHNY and CDR2 SVGAGI (reference sequence). In nucleotides, the CDR3 is TGTGCCAGCAGCGAACTAGCGGGCACCGGGGAGCTGTTTTTT. The encoded protein is CASSELAGTGELFF.

V gene TRBV7-9 combines with J gene TRBJ2-5; perhaps TRBD2 as D (6 bases). There are 14 residues in the CDR3. Germline V CDR1 and CDR2: SEHNR, FQNEAQ (reference sequence). The V gene lost 0 bases and the J gene lost 2 bases, with 7 bases spanning the gap. The CDR3 loop is CASSLAGTQETQYF. The CDR3 DNA reads as TGTGCCAGCAGCTTAGCAGGGACTCAAGAGACCCAGTACTTC.

The V call is TRBV9, the J call TRBJ1-3; 9 positions match TRBD1. The J segment lost 0 bases and the V segment lost 1 base, leaving 5 bases of the junction unmatched. This CDR3 region has 17 residues. Germline V gives CDR1 SGDLS, CDR2 YYNGEE. The CDR3 DNA is TGTGCCAGCAGCGTATACCGGGACAGGGTCTCTGGAAACACCATATATTTT. This sequence encodes CASSVYRDRVSGNTIYF. Using reference TRBV9 and TRBJ1-3 for the parts outside the CDR3, the full variable domain is DSGVTQTPKHLITATGQRVTLRCSPRSGDLSVYWYQQSLDQGLQFLIQYYNGEERAKGNILERFSAQQFPDLHSELNLSSLELGDSALYFCASSVYRDRVSGNTIYFGEGSWLTVV.

To note about this clone: The sample carries other DNA sequences with the same CDR3. The chain couples TRBV4-3 to TRBJ1-1; D perhaps matches TRBD1 (5 bases). Germline V gives CDR1 LGHNA, CDR2 YSLEER. The CDR3 length is 14 residues. V gave up 0 bases and J gave up 3 bases, with 8 bases separating them. The DNA for the CDR3 is TGCGCCAGCAGCCAAGACTCGGGGGACACTGAAGCTTTCTTT. This translates into CASSQDSGDTEAFF.

The chain joins TRBV18 to TRBJ1-1; possible D gene TRBD1, 6 bases. The germline V gene has CDR1 KGHSH and CDR2 LQKENI. Trimming removed 6 bases from V and 7 bases from J, with 18 bases in between. The CDR3 consists of 14 residues. The CDR3 DNA reads TGTGCCAGCTCCCCCGACAGGAGAAAGGATGAAGCTTTCTTT. Amino acids: CASSPDRRKDEAFF.

This clone occurred a few times. This chain joins TRBV7-9 and TRBJ1-4; D gene ambiguous. V was pared by 5 bases and J by 5 bases, with 9 bases between. The CDR3 runs to 13 residues. The germline CDR1 and CDR2 sequences are SEHNR and FQNEAQ (reference sequence). CDR3 nucleotides: TGTGCCAGCAGCCCGTCTCTGAATGAAAAACTGTTTTTT. Protein: CASSPSLNEKLFF.

The rearrangement links TRBV30 to TRBJ1-6, with 8 bases that match TRBD1. V dropped 4 bases and J dropped 9; count of bases not matched to a gene: 5. The CDR3 totals 13 residues. Germline V gene sequence: CDR1 GTSNPN, CDR2 SVGIG (reference sequence). The CDR3 nucleotides read TGTGCCTGGACTGGGACAGGAGCTTCACCCCTCCACTTT. Translating it yields CAWTGTGASPLHF. Full variable domain (rest looked up from reference TRBV30 and TRBJ1-6): SQTIHQWPATLVQPVGSPLSLECTVEGTSNPNLYWYRQAAGRGLQLLFYSVGIGQISSEVPQNLSASRPQDRQFILSSKKLLLSDSGFYLCAWTGTGASPLHFGNGTRLTVT.

This chain uses TRBV28 with TRBJ1-6; 8 bases line up with TRBD1. Germline CDR1 is MDHEN and CDR2 is SYDVKM. This CDR3 contains 15 residues. V shed 3 bases, J shed 7 bases, and the junction held 5 bases outside the gene matches. The CDR3 loop reads CASSFVDRENSPLHF. Here the CDR3 DNA reads TGTGCCAGCAGTTTCGTGGACAGGGAGAATTCACCCCTCCACTTT.

The rearrangement links TRBV5-6 to TRBJ1-1; no clear D gene. CDR3 length: 14 residues. The V gene's germline CDR1 is SGHDT and CDR2 YYEEEE. The V and J ends lost 4 bases and 4 bases respectively, with 14 bases between them. The CDR3 DNA is TGTGCCAGCAGCCCACTTCGGGTGGGCACTGAAGCTTTCTTT. It translates to CASSPLRVGTEAFF.

The genes are TRBV3-1 (or the pseudogene TRBV3-2) and TRBJ2-2; D might be TRBD2 (5 bases). Germline lookup yields CDR1 LGHDT and CDR2 YNNKEL (reference sequence). This CDR3 region has 14 residues. V was pared by 4 bases and J by 4 bases, with 10 bases between. The CDR3 DNA is TGTGCCAGCAGCCCTCCCGGGGTCACCGGGGAGCTGTTTTTT. It is translated as CASSPPGVTGELFF.

The chain carries TRBV5-1 and TRBJ2-1; 8 nucleotides align to TRBD2. V was clipped by 1 base and J by 6 bases; unmatched bases: 9. CDR3 length equals 16 residues. The germline gives CDR1 SGHRS, CDR2 YFSETQ. The CDR3 region has the DNA TGCGCCAGCAGCTTGCCCCTTGCGGGGGGACTCAATGAGCAGTTCTTC. Residues: CASSLPLAGGLNEQFF.

This clone showed up just once. The chain joins TRBV9 to TRBJ2-7; TRBD2 matches 8 bases. There are 14 residues in the CDR3. Losses at the gene ends were 3 bases for V and 5 bases for J; bases not matched to a gene: 7. CDR1 and CDR2 (germline): SGDLS, YYNGEE. CDR3 residues: CASSGSGVNNEQYF. DNA for the CDR3: TGTGCCAGCAGCGGTAGCGGGGTAAATAACGAGCAGTACTTC.

This clone appeared a few times. The CDR3 coding sequence is TGTGCCAGCTCACCGGGACAGGACTATGGCTACACCTTC. It specifies CASSPGQDYGYTF. V is TRBV18 and J is TRBJ1-2, with TRBD1 matching 8 bases. The CDR3 runs to 13 residues. V was pared by 3 bases and J by 3 bases, with 0 bases of the junction left unmatched. Germline V gene data show CDR1 as KGHSH and CDR2 as LQKENI.